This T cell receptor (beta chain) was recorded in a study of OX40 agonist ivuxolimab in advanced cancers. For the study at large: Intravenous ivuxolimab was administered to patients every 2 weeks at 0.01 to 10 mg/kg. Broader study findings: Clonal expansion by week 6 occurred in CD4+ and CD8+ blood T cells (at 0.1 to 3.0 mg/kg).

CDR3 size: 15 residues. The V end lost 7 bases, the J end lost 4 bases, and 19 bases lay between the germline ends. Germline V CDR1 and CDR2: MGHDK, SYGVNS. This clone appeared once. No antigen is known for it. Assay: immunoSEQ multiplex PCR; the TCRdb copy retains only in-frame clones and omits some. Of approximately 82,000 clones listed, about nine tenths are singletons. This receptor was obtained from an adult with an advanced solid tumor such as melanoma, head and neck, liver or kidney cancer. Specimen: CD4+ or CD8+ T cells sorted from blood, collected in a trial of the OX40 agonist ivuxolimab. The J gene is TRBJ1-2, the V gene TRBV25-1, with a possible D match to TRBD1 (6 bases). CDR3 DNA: TGTGCCAGCAATTCGGGTGGCAGGGGCGGCTATGGCTACACCTTC. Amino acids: CASNSGGRGGYGYTF.